The clone carrying this TCR beta chain was found a few times. The sample originates from a study of naive and memory T cell subsets. Adult healthy volunteers gave 2.5 ml peripheral blood for whole-blood RNA. Input was roughly 1 to 1,100 ng of DNase-treated total RNA without cell sorting. The CDR3 contains 12 residues. Trimming took 7 bases from V and 0 from J, leaving 7 bases between them. The germline V gene has CDR1 DFQATT and CDR2 SNEGSKA (reference sequence). Reverse transcription of blood and skin TCR RNA was primed at alpha and beta constant regions. Using its own MiXCR run on the 5' RACE reads, TCRdb lists one record per CDR3 protein. The sample lists approximately 27,000 distinct CDR3 sequences; roughly 25% were seen once.

This TCR derives from a female donor in good health. J is TRBJ1-3 and V is TRBV20-1; D remains unclear. The DNA of the CDR3 is TGCAGTGTTGAAAGCTCTGGAAACACCATATATTTT. Encoded protein: CSVESSGNTIYF.